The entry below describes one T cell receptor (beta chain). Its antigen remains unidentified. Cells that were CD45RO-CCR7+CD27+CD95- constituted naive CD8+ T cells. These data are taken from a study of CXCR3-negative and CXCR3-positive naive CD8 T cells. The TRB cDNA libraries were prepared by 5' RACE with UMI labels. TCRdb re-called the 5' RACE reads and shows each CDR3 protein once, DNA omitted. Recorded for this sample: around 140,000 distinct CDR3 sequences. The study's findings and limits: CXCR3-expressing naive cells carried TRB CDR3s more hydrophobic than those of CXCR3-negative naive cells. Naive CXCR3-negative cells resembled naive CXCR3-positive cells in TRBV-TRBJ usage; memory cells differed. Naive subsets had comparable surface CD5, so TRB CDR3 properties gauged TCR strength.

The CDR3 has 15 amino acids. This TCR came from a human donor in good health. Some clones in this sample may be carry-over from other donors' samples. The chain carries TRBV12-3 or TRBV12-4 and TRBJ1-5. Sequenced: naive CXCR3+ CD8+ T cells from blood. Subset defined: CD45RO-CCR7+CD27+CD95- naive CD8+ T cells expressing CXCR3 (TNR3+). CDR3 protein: CASSPFLNSNQPQHF.